This TCR beta chain was sequenced for a study of shared clonotypes between healthy human individuals (dated by TCRdb to 2020 to 2022). Notes on the research overall: The cohort included a few men and a couple of women between 18 and 49 years of age. Leukapheresis yielded between about 0.94 and 9.5 billion PBMCs per donor. To increase sequencing depth and limit assay-specific biases, different laboratories used diverse techniques to prepare libraries and sequence TCR repertoires. For each donor, CD4 naive and CD4 memory were each given three plates, CD8 naive was given two plates, and CD8 memory was given one plate. To estimate repertoire size and how much clonotypes are shared between individuals, the study performed deep sequencing of blood TCR repertoires from about five healthy adults. The full study reports these points: Based on pairwise subsampling, the degree of clonotype sharing among donors was expected to be affected by sequencing depth. Clonotypes shared by all four sorted-subset donors showed higher generation probabilities than non-shared clonotypes. Naive subsets generally had larger estimated clonotype richness than memory subsets did. Sampling was restricted to blood, and TCR repertoires in tissues likely differ from the TCR repertoires found in blood. Even with the large sequencing depth, rarefaction of the sorted-subset datasets indicated that sequencing was incomplete. Sharing across several donors was observed for roughly 5% of naive CD4, over 3% of naive CD8, 2% to 2.5% of memory CD4, and roughly 0.4% of memory CD8 clonotypes. Because the study included only a small number of donors, the genetic and exposure-history diversity represented was limited.

TCR CDR3 regions were amplified from genomic DNA by multiplex PCR using the deep immunoSEQ assay. Genomic DNA extracted from each cell subset was distributed evenly over all wells of several immunoSEQ 96-well plates, and each plate served as one replicate. For sorted subsets, each replicate PCR was loaded with about 200 ng genomic DNA, equivalent to 30,000 to 35,000 T cell genomes. Purified libraries were quantified with a Qubit 3.0 fluorometer, sized on a Bioanalyzer 2100, and re-quantified with the KAPA Library Quantification kit. Each immunoSEQ 96-well plate was sequenced on its own single-read 150-cycle Illumina NextSeq 550 flow cell. The original methods were these. Because only junctional sequences without quality scores were contained in the immunoSEQ output, filtering matching that applied to full-length reads could not be performed. Sequences were annotated with PyIR, a Python wrapper for IgBLAST v1.9, and V/J genes and CDR3 were assigned using IMGT germline references. Reads were filtered out if the reads had weak V/J assignments (E-value above 1e-6), no CDR3, stop codons, out-of-frame junctions, or ambiguous translated residues. V3J clonotypes were defined by identical inferred V gene, J gene, and CDR3 amino acid sequence. Percentage overlap between repertoires was computed as shared unique clonotypes divided by the size of the smaller repertoire. Three approaches were used to assess repertoire richness: RTK rarefaction, the Chao1 estimator, and Recon v2.1 estimates of unobserved clonotypes. Generation probabilities for all TCRbeta clonotypes obtained by the gDNA method from a few donors were computed using OLGA. The clones in this table, taken by TCRdb from immuneACCESS, are in-frame only. Not every clone is retained; where verified, under half of the shortfall comes from an unresolved V gene, and the cause of the rest is unknown. The V and J calls and clone size come from that table; D and trimming were worked out from the DNA. A total of 2 million or so clones appear in this sample, 90% to 95% of them only once. The top ten clonotypes cover around 0.13% of the sample.

The donors were healthy, HIV-negative adults who had no recently reported acute infections or vaccinations. All donors were Caucasian adults living in Nashville, Tennessee, USA. CD4+ T cells were enriched by magnetic negative selection; naive cells were then positively selected on CD45RA, and the negative fraction formed the memory subset. After blood collection by leukapheresis, PBMCs were isolated using Ficoll-Histopaque density gradient centrifugation and then cryopreserved in the vapor phase of liquid nitrogen. Analytical flow cytometry was used to check the purity and quantity of each magnetically sorted T cell population. Genomic DNA was isolated from every sorted fraction and measured by UV absorbance on a Nanodrop 2000c. A note on this clone: Which antigen it targets is not known. Nothing much larger sits one base from this clone, and base qualities are not available.

Taken from cysteine to phenylalanine, the CDR3 has 14 residues. Only the CDR3 region is kept as DNA, spanning 42 bases read in frame from base 1. V and J lose 0 bases and 4 bases, and a span of 7 bases separates them. The germline V gene encodes CDR1 SGHDT and CDR2 YYEEEE. Rearrangement joined TRBV5-6 to TRBJ2-2; the D gene cannot be resolved reliably. The material sequenced was naive CD4+ T cells sorted from blood. The cell subset or site label corresponds to: CD45RA+ positively selected. The sequence came from a man aged 18 to 35 in good health. In nucleotides, the sequence is TGTGCCAGCAGCTTGGTCGTTCGCACCGGGGAGCTGTTTTTT. Translated, it reads CASSLVVRTGELFF. The CDR3, completed at both ends by the reference TRBV5-6 and TRBJ2-2 genes, gives the full variable domain DAGVTQSPTHLIKTRGQQVTLRCSPKSGHDTVSWYQQALGQGPQFIFQYYEEEERQRGNFPDRFSGHQFPNYSSELNVNALLLGDSALYLCASSLVVRTGELFFGEGSRLTVL.